The present TCR beta chain was sequenced within a study of T cell responses to AZD1222 COVID-19 vaccine. This clone was observed a single time. The antigen remains unidentified. Other nucleotide sequences from this sample produce the same CDR3. Study-wide results and caveats: Reportedly, nearly half the spike-specific TCRs target unmutated variant regions. In a largely white British group with more females than males, clonal diversity was possibly underestimated. Dominant at 160-218 and 743-854, vaccine-associated CD4 TCRs also spanned spike.

V was shortened by 3 bases and J by 2 bases, with 4 bases between the two germline ends. Germline V gene data show CDR1 as MGHRA and CDR2 as YSYEKL. This CDR3 region has 13 residues. TCRdb's table, derived via immunoSEQ multiplex PCR, lists solely in-frame clones and lacks some. There are approximately 76,000 clones in the sample; 88% occur only once, and around 20% lies in the top ten. This TCR derives from an adult in good health. The chain carries TRBV4-1 and TRBJ2-2; D gene uncertain. Sequencing used peripheral blood, obtained on day 0 of AZD1222 vaccination. The CDR3 nucleotides read TGCGCCAGCAGCCAGACAAACACCGGGGAGCTGTTTTTT. Translated: CASSQTNTGELFF.